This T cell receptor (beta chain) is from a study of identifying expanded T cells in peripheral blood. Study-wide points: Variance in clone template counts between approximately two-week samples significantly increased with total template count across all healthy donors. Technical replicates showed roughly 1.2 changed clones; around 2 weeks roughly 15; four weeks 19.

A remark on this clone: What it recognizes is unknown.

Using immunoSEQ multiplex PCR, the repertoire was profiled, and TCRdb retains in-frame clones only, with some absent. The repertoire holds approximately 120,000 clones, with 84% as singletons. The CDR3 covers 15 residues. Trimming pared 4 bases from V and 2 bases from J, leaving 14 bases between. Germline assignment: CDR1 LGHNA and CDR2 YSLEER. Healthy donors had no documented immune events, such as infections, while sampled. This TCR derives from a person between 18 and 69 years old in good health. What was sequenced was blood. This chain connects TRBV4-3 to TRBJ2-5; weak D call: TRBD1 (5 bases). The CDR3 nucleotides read TGCGCCAGCAGCCGGGGTTCTGGGGCACAAGAGACCCAGTACTTC. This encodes CASSRGSGAQETQYF.